This T cell receptor (beta chain) was sequenced in a study of human T cells and chemical hapten exposure. This clonotype was seen ten or more times. The antigen is not known. Each CDR3 protein is one row after TCRdb ran MiXCR on the RACE reads. The table lists about 68,000 distinct CDR3 sequences, 9.5% to 12% of them singletons, with roughly 5.3% in the top ten. Time point indicated: pre-sensitization, week 0. Described treatment: therapeutic diphenylcyclopropenone sensitization with weekly scalp DPC. Unfractionated whole blood was the source from which total RNA was extracted. The CDR3 has 16 residues. CDR1 SGHTA and CDR2 FQGNSA come from the germline V gene. The ends were cut back, 5 bases at V and 0 bases at J, with 13 bases in the middle. Findings of the study overall: The count of PT1 expanded TCRs correlated positively with patch test score.

The chain has TRBV7-2 and TRBJ1-4, with D possibly TRBD1 on 6 matching bases. The sample was whole blood, taken in connection with sensitization to the hapten diphenylcyclopropenone (DPC). The sequence derives from a woman aged 45-65 years with alopecia areata. Some clones in this sample may be carry-over from other donors' samples. The CDR3 DNA is TGTGCCAGCAGCCTTGACAGGACTACAACTAATGAAAAACTGTTTTTT. It translates to CASSLDRTTTNEKLFF. Filled out from reference TRBV7-2 and TRBJ1-4, the complete variable domain reads GAGVSQSPSNKVTEKGKDVELRCDPISGHTALYWYRQSLGQGLEFLIYFQGNSAPDKSGLPSDRFSAERTGGSVSTLTIQRTQQEDSAVYLCASSLDRTTTNEKLFFGSGTQLSVL.